This is a list of T cell receptor beta chains from one sample in a study of blood T cell repertoires in COVID-19. Assay used: immunoSEQ multiplex PCR; TCRdb lists only in-frame clones, some missing. Of 110,000 or so clones in the sample, approximately 85% were seen once. The material sequenced was peripheral blood. All receptors derive from a woman aged 55 to 70 with COVID-19, enrolled during active disease. CDR3s include the opening cysteine and the closing phenylalanine or tryptophan. The D gene is left open where the match is weak. Some rows have no size entry. The others give once, few or many, or a class for an expanded clone.

D gene	CDR3 length	V gene	J gene	clone size	CDR3 DNA	CDR3 protein
-	16	TRBV5-1	TRBJ2-5	-	TGCGCCAGCAGCTTGGAGCCCGTTACAGGGAAGGAGACCCAGTACTTC	CASSLEPVTGKETQYF
TRBD1	16	TRBV5-5	TRBJ1-2	-	TGTGCCAGCAGCTGGGGACAGGGGCTAGTTATCAATGGCTACACCTTC	CASSWGQGLVINGYTF
-	12	TRBV18	TRBJ2-5	-	TGTGCCAGCTCACCCACTCAAGAGACCCAGTACTTC	CASSPTQETQYF
-	14	TRBV3-1/TRBV3-2	TRBJ2-5	-	TGTGCCAGCAGCCAAGTGGTTGCGGGGGAGACCCAGTACTTC	CASSQVVAGETQYF
TRBD1	15	TRBV7-9	TRBJ1-2	once	TGTGCCAGCAGCTCGGAGACAGGGTCCCTCTCTGGCTACACCTTC	CASSSETGSLSGYTF
-	14	TRBV7-9	TRBJ1-4	-	TGTGCCAGCAGGGACTGGGGGGCTAATGAAAAACTGTTTTTT	CASRDWGANEKLFF
-	15	TRBV21-1	TRBJ1-5	-	TGTGCCAGCAGCAAAGCGGGACAGAACAATCAGCCCCAGCATTTT	CASSKAGQNNQPQHF
-	12	TRBV30	TRBJ1-2	-	TGTGCCTGGAGTGTAAGGCCTAGCGGCTACACCTTC	CAWSVRPSGYTF
-	14	TRBV2	TRBJ1-2	few	TGTGCCAGCACCTCCGGTCGGGGGAATTATGGCTACACCTTC	CASTSGRGNYGYTF
-	11	TRBV20-1	TRBJ1-1	-	TGCAGTGCGTTACAGAACACTGAAGCTTTCTTT	CSALQNTEAFF
-	14	TRBV7-3	TRBJ1-2	-	TGTGCCAGCAGCCAATCTACAGGGTCGGGCGGCTACACCTTC	CASSQSTGSGGYTF
-	14	TRBV5-1	TRBJ1-5	-	TGCGCCAGCAGCTTTTCAGGGGGCAATCAGCCCCAGCATTTT	CASSFSGGNQPQHF
TRBD2	14	TRBV5-4	TRBJ2-3	-	TGTGCCAGCAGCTTTGACGGGACTAGGAATACGCAGTATTTT	CASSFDGTRNTQYF
-	15	TRBV5-1	TRBJ1-1	-	TGCGCCAGCAGCTTGGCTGGCGCGGGGGCCACTGAAGCTTTCTTT	CASSLAGAGATEAFF
TRBD2	19	TRBV6-2/TRBV6-3	TRBJ2-3	many	TGTGCCAGCAGTTACAATAAGGCGCTAGCGGGGGTGGGCACAGATACGCAGTATTTT	CASSYNKALAGVGTDTQYF
-	14	TRBV18	TRBJ1-3	-	TGTGCCAGCTCACCGTCAGACTCTGGAAACACCATATATTTT	CASSPSDSGNTIYF
-	11	TRBV29-1	TRBJ1-1	few	TGCAGCGTGGCCTTGAACACTGAAGCTTTCTTT	CSVALNTEAFF
-	17	TRBV12-5	TRBJ2-5	-	TGTGCTCGTGGTGTGGGGGGGACAGGCGGGGAACAAGAGACCCAGTACTTC	CARGVGGTGGEQETQYF
TRBD1	13	TRBV7-3	TRBJ2-7	-	TGTGCCAGCAGCACGACAGGGACGAACGAGCAGTACTTC	CASSTTGTNEQYF
TRBD2	13	TRBV2	TRBJ2-5	-	TGTGCCAGCAGCGGACTAGCCCAAGAGACCCAGTACTTC	CASSGLAQETQYF
-	17	TRBV21-1	TRBJ2-3	-	TGTGCCAGCAGCAAAGTGGACCGATACCTAGCCACAGATACGCAGTATTTT	CASSKVDRYLATDTQYF
-	14	TRBV19	TRBJ1-1	-	TGTGCCAGTAGTTGGGGGCCGGCGAACACTGAAGCTTTCTTT	CASSWGPANTEAFF
-	14	TRBV10-2	TRBJ1-1	-	TGCGCCAGCAATTCGGCAGGGGATAACACTGAAGCTTTCTTT	CASNSAGDNTEAFF
-	13	TRBV5-1	TRBJ2-2	few	TGCGCCAGCAGCCTACAGCACACCGGGGAGCTGTTTTTT	CASSLQHTGELFF
TRBD2	18	TRBV7-2	TRBJ2-1	once	TGTGCCAGCAGCGTACAGGGGGCTAGCGGGGGGACATTGGGTGAGCAGTTCTTC	CASSVQGASGGTLGEQFF
-	18	TRBV21-1	TRBJ2-3	-	TGTGCCAGCAGACAAGGAGCGGGGGGGGATACTAGCACAGATACGCAGTATTTT	CASRQGAGGDTSTDTQYF
TRBD1	16	TRBV7-7	TRBJ2-2	-	TGTGCCAGCAGCTCCGGACAGGGGGATGGTACCGGGGAGCTGTTTTTT	CASSSGQGDGTGELFF
TRBD1	15	TRBV28	TRBJ2-7	-	TGTGCCAGCAGTCCCGGGCAGACAGGGGCCCTCCAGCAGTACTTC	CASSPGQTGALQQYF
-	11	TRBV30	TRBJ2-1	once	TGTGCCTGGGGTATAGACAATGAGCAGTTCTTC	CAWGIDNEQFF
TRBD1	16	TRBV2	TRBJ2-1	-	TGTGCCAGCAGTCCGCGGACAGGGTCATCGGTTTATGAGCAGTTCTTC	CASSPRTGSSVYEQFF